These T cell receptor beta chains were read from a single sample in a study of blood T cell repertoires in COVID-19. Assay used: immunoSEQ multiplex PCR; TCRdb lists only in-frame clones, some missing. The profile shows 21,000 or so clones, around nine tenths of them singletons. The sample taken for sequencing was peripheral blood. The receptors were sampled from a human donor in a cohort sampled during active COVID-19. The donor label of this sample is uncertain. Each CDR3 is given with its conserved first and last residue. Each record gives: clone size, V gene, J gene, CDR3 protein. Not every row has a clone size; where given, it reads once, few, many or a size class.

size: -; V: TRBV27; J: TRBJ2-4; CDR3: CASARGSDKNIQYF
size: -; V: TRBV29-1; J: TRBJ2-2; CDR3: CSVAGTSGRSNTGELFF
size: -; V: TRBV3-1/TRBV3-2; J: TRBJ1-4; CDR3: CASSQDPTGVRSEKLFF
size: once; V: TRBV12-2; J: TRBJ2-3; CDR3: CASRLARRGAAYMTSGSFNTQYF
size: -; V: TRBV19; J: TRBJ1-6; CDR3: CASSMDRVSPLHF
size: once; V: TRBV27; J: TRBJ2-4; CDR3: CASSLGSGSYGNIQYF
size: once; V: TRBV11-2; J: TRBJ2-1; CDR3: CASSHLQGFYYNEQFF
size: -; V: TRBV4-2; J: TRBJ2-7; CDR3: CASSQVGRVEDEQYF
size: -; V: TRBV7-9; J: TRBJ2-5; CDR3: CASSSSQREASTETQYF
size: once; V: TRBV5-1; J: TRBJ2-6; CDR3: CASSFGGSGANVLTF
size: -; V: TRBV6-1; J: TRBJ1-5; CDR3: CASSEEGRPLNQPQHF
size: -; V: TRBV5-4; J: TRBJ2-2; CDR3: CASSSGGLAGGSGGELFF
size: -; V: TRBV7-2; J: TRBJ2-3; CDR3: CASSAQGQSTDTQYF
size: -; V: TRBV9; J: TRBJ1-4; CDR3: CASSPRDSGGLNEKLFF
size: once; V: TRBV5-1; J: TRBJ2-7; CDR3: CASSPDGTGEYEQYF
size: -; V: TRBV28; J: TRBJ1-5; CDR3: CASRGWGGSNQPQHF
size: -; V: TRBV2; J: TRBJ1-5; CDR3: CASSGGQDNQPQHF
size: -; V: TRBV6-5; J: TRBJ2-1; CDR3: CASSLDWSSYNEQFF
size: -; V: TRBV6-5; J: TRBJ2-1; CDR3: CASSALAGVNNEQFF
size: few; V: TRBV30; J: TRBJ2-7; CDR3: CAWSVRVGGEQYF
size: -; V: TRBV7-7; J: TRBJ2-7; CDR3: CASSTGLAGAYEQYF
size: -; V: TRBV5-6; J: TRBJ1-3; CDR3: CASSLAGDRGNLNTIYF
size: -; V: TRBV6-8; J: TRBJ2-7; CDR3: CASVTGTPPYEQYF
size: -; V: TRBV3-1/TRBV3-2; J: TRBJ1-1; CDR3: CASSQGQGGTEAFF
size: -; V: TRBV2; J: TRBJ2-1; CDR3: CASSELAGNEQFF
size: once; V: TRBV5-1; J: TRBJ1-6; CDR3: CVSSLGTGENSPLHF
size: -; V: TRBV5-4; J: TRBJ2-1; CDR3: CASSPGIPSYNEQFF